This T cell receptor beta chain was captured by sequencing in a study of vaccination effects on CD4 cells after COVID-19. Assay used: immunoSEQ multiplex PCR; TCRdb lists only in-frame clones, some missing. The sample has over 9,000 clones; approximately 76% are singletons. Cultured cells yielded isolated CD4+ T cells after 10 to 11 days. Everyone in the study got two shots of either the BNT162b2 or mRNA-1273 vaccine. V gave up 2 bases and J gave up 7 bases; unmatched junction bases: 2. Germline CDR1 reads KGHSH; CDR2 reads LQKENI. The CDR3 is 15 residues long. As regards this clone: As yet, its antigen is unknown.

V gene TRBV18 combines with J gene TRBJ1-6; 10 positions match TRBD1. Material: CD4+ T cells from PBMCs cultured without peptide, obtained after COVID-19 vaccination. This receptor was taken from a human donor who received a COVID-19 vaccine. This CDR3 reads CASSPGTGDNSPLHF. The DNA for the CDR3 is TGTGCCAGCTCACCAGGGACAGGGGACAATTCACCCCTCCACTTT. Filled out from reference TRBV18 and TRBJ1-6, the complete variable domain reads NAGVMQNPRHLVRRRGQEARLRCSPMKGHSHVYWYRQLPEEGLKFMVYLQKENIIDESGMPKERFSAEFPKEGPSILRIQQVVRGDSAAYFCASSPGTGDNSPLHFGNGTRLTVT.